This T cell receptor (beta chain) was identified during a study of a mutant IDH1 vaccine in newly diagnosed glioma. TCRdb keeps only in-frame clones here, not all; method: immunoSEQ multiplex PCR. The repertoire includes 30,000 to 45,000 clones, 80% of them detected once, and more than 13% sits in the top ten. A word on this clone: The antigen remains unidentified.

Looked up from germline, CDR1 is SGHAT and CDR2 is FQNNGV. This CDR3 spans 15 amino acids. Trimming left V 5 bases short and J 4 bases short, with 15 bases between. The time point was: week 11, during vaccination. The content of each vaccine dose was 300 ug of mutant IDH1 20-mer peptide, and topical imiquimod accompanied it. The material sequenced was peripheral blood mononuclear cells (PBMCs), taken from a glioma patient whose treatment included an IDH1 peptide vaccine. This sequence joins TRBV11-2 and TRBJ2-1, with D possibly being TRBD2 (6 bases). The sequence came from a woman aged 25 to 45 with glioma. Some clones in this sample may be carry-over from other donors' samples. The CDR3 nucleotides read TGTGCCAGCAGCCCTTCAGCGGGCATTTACAATGAGCAGTTCTTC. This sequence encodes CASSPSAGIYNEQFF.